This T cell receptor (beta chain) emerged from a study of control samples from healthy donors and cancer patients (TCRdb year 2020). Library prep was done by the immunoSEQ multiplex PCR assay. The table comes from immuneACCESS by way of TCRdb, which keeps in-frame sequences with V and J called. Part of the clones is missing from these tables; in studies checked, under half for an unresolved V gene and the rest for unknown reasons. This sample gives fewer than 65,000 clones in total; roughly 90% of them show up just once. The biggest ten clones account for 1.5% to 2% of the sample. As for this clone: What this receptor recognizes is not known. No qualities accompany the bases; no much larger clone lies one base away.

The origin of this receptor is a man aged 40-50 years with colorectal cancer. The specimen sequenced was PBMCs.

The DNA sequence is given as TGTGCCAGCAGTTGGGGCAGCCAGCGCACGCAGTATTTT. Its protein is CASSWGSQRTQYF. The V and J segments used are TRBV27 and TRBJ2-3, and TRBD1 may be the D gene, going by 5 matching bases. Looking up the germline V gene (reference sequence) yields CDR1 MNHEY and CDR2 SMNVEV. From the cysteine through the phenylalanine, the CDR3 covers 13 amino acids. Kept here is only the CDR3 DNA, which spans 39 bases and is read in frame from base 1. The junction shows trimming of 4 bases on V and 9 bases on J, plus 14 bases between the germline ends.